This T cell receptor (beta chain) was captured in a study of OX40 agonist ivuxolimab in advanced cancers. Study-level information: The dose-escalation group included hepatocellular carcinoma, melanoma, renal cell carcinoma and head and neck cancer. Two cutaneous melanoma patients and one hepatocellular carcinoma patient, three in all, had partial responses.

Some clones are missing from TCRdb's copy, which holds only in-frame ones; the method was immunoSEQ multiplex PCR. The repertoire holds some 50,000 clones, with 83% as singletons. Autoimmune disease history or systemic immunosuppression barred patients. CDR1 and CDR2 from the germline V gene are SNHLY and FYNNEI. The CDR3 is made up of 15 amino acids. V lost 9 bases and J lost 0, with 17 bases in between. This receptor was taken from an adult with an advanced solid tumor such as melanoma, head and neck, liver or kidney cancer. Sequences were derived from CD4+ or CD8+ T cells sorted from blood, sampled in a trial of the OX40 agonist ivuxolimab. The chain couples TRBV2 to TRBJ1-2, with D unresolved. DNA of the CDR3: TGTGCCAGTGGACTGACGGCGTGGCCTAACTATGGCTACACCTTC. This encodes CASGLTAWPNYGYTF.